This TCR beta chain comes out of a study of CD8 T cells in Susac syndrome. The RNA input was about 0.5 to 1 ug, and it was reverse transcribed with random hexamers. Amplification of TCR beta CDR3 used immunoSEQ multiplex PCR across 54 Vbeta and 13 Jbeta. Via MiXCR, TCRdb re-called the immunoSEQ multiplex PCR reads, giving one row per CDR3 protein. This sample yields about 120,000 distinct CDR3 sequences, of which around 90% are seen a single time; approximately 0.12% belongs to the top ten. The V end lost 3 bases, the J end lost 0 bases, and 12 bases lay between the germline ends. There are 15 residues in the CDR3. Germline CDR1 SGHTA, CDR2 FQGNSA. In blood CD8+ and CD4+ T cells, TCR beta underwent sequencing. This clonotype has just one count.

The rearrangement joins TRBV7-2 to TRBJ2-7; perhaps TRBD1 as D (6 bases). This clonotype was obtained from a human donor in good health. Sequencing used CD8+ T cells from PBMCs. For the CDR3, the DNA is TGTGCCAGCAGCTTTATGACAGGTTTCTCCTACGAGCAGTACTTC. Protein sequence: CASSFMTGFSYEQYF.